The 17 T cell receptor beta chains below come from one sample, sequenced in a study of cytomegalovirus exposure and HLA in healthy donors. It was with 60 Vbeta and 13 Jbeta primers that the PCR ran. The data were produced by immunoSEQ multiplex PCR, yet TCRdb's version contains in-frame clones alone and is incomplete. The data hold over 250,000 clones, with 65% to 85% observed a single time. Sequencing used PBMCs. These receptors were taken from a female donor in good health and CMV-seronegative.

The chain uses TRBV12-1 and TRBJ2-7; the table's D call, TRBD1, has no DNA check behind it. TRBV12-1 is noted as a pseudogene. This CDR3 contains 22 residues. CDR3 region: CASSFGLQVLLILNRSSYEQYF. The CDR3 coding sequence is TGTGCCAGCAGCTTTGGTTTACAGGTGCTCTTGATTTTAAACCGATCTTCCTACGAGCAGTACTTC.

The table lists this clone with a count of one. The V call is TRBV5-1, the J call TRBJ2-5; 8 nucleotides align to TRBD2. V was pared by 4 bases and J by 2 bases, with 1 base of the junction left unmatched. The CDR3 is made up of 13 amino acids. Per the germline V gene, CDR1 is SGHRS and CDR2 is YFSETQ. The CDR3 spells CASSPSGQETQYF. The CDR3 DNA follows: TGCGCCAGCAGCCCTAGCGGGCAAGAGACCCAGTACTTC.

This chain joins TRBV7-8 and TRBJ2-7, with 9 bases fitting TRBD2. This CDR3 spans 16 amino acids. V lost 1 base, J lost 3 bases, and 7 bases stayed unmatched. Germline V CDR1 and CDR2: SGHVS, FQNEAQ. This chain's CDR3 is CASSLVSGLAIYEQYF. For the CDR3, the DNA is TGTGCCAGCAGCTTAGTTTCGGGACTAGCCATCTACGAGCAGTACTTC.

V and J are TRBV7-9 and TRBJ2-2; 8 bases are a match to TRBD1. The CDR3 covers 15 residues. Germline V gene data show CDR1 as SEHNR and CDR2 as FQNEAQ (reference sequence). V dropped 5 bases and J dropped 4; count of bases not matched to a gene: 6. The CDR3 region is CASSPGQVPTGELFF. DNA of the CDR3: TGTGCCAGCAGCCCGGGACAGGTTCCCACCGGGGAGCTGTTTTTT.

This clone was seen a handful of times. The chain has TRBV6-5 and TRBJ1-1; a weak D match, TRBD1 (6 bases). Germline V lookup: CDR1 MNHEY, CDR2 SVGAGI. This CDR3 is 12 amino acids long. The V end lost 5 bases, the J end lost 5 bases, and 9 bases lay between the germline ends. Written as DNA, the CDR3 is TGTGCCAGCAGTCAGAGGGGGACTGAAGCTTTCTTT. Its protein product is CASSQRGTEAFF.

V usage is TRBV2 and J usage is TRBJ1-5; 9 bases agree with TRBD1. This CDR3 region has 15 residues. The V gene end was trimmed by 4 bases and the J gene end by 4 bases; junction bases not matched to a gene: 5. Germline-derived CDR1 and CDR2 are SNHLY and FYNNEI. In nucleotides, the CDR3 is TGTGCCAGCAGTGCGGACAGGGGAGTAAATCAGCCCCAGCATTTT. Translating gives CASSADRGVNQPQHF.

Notes on this clone: At one end the junction does not follow the germline gene, possibly because of a read error. The sample carries other DNA sequences with the same CDR3. The genes are TRBV27 and TRBJ2-2, with 7 bases matching TRBD2. Per germline, CDR1 MNHEY and CDR2 SMNVEV (reference sequence). The CDR3 covers 16 residues. CDR3 coding DNA: TGTGCCAGCAGTTTTCGACTAGCAGCCAACACCGGGGAGCTGTTCTTT. It encodes CASSFRLAANTGELFF.

J is TRBJ1-5 and V is TRBV4-2; unclear D gene. The CDR3 contains 16 residues. Deletions cut 1 base from V and 2 bases from J, with 12 bases between. Germline V gene lookup returns CDR1 LGHNA and CDR2 YNFKEQ. CDR3 region: CASSQGERDGNQPQHF. The CDR3 nucleotides are TGTGCCAGCAGCCAAGGTGAGAGGGATGGCAATCAGCCCCAGCATTTT.

The sample holds a few counts of this clone. The chain employs TRBV7-2 and TRBJ2-1; D is possibly TRBD2 (6 bases). Looked up from germline, CDR1 is SGHTA and CDR2 is FQGNSA. The CDR3 has 13 residues. The V gene lost 3 bases and the J gene lost 6 bases, with 9 bases spanning the gap. In nucleotides, the CDR3 is TGTGCCAGCAGCTTCGGAGGGCGCAATGAGCAGTTCTTC. This translates into CASSFGGRNEQFF. The complete variable domain, with remaining parts taken from reference TRBV7-2 and TRBJ2-1, reads GAGVSQSPSNKVTEKGKDVELRCDPISGHTALYWYRQSLGQGLEFLIYFQGNSAPDKSGLPSDRFSAERTGGSVSTLTIQRTQQEDSAVYLCASSFGGRNEQFFGPGTRLTVL.

This chain links TRBV10-3 with TRBJ1-2, with 9 bases aligning to TRBD1. The V and J ends lost 6 bases and 6 bases, in that order; junction bases with no gene match: 5. The CDR3 has 13 amino acids. The germline V gene encodes CDR1 ENHRY and CDR2 SYGVKD. This CDR3 is CAIREQGADGYTF. The CDR3 DNA reads TGTGCCATCAGGGAACAGGGGGCCGATGGCTACACCTTC.

The CDR3 bases are TGTGCCAGTAGTCCTTACCTAGGGGCTGGGGCCAACGTCCTGACTTTC. This codes for CASSPYLGAGANVLTF. The V call is TRBV19, the J call TRBJ2-6; D is perhaps TRBD1 (5 bases). The CDR3 loop spans 16 amino acids. With 5 bases removed from V and 2 bases from J, the gap between germline ends came to 13 bases. Germline-derived CDR1 and CDR2 are LNHDA and SQIVND (reference sequence).

The rearrangement links TRBV7-8 to TRBJ2-1; D gene uncertain. V shed 3 bases and J shed 5 bases, with 8 bases lying between them. Germline V gene data show CDR1 as SGHVS and CDR2 as FQNEAQ. The CDR3 totals 13 residues. In DNA, the CDR3 is TGTGCCAGCAGCTTCGACACCCACAATGAGCAGTTCTTC. It specifies CASSFDTHNEQFF.

V usage is TRBV7-9 and J usage is TRBJ1-2, with D uncertain. The CDR3 is 13 residues long. Between the trimmed V and J ends, which lost 1 base and 5 bases, there was a span of 8 bases. Germline CDR1 reads SEHNR; CDR2 reads FQNEAQ (reference sequence). The DNA of the CDR3 is TGTGCCAGCAGCTTAGTGAGAGAGTATGGCTACACCTTC. Its protein is CASSLVREYGYTF.

The genes are TRBV6-1 and TRBJ2-1, with TRBD2 matching over 12 bases. Germline V gives CDR1 MNHNS, CDR2 SASEGT. CDR3 size: 14 residues. J lost 8 bases, V lost 6 bases, and 5 bases had no gene match. The CDR3 DNA reads TGTGCCAGCAGCCAGACTAGCGGGAGTTATGAGCAGTTCTTC. Translated: CASSQTSGSYEQFF.

This chain links TRBV6-5 with TRBJ2-2; D is unclear. V gave up 5 bases and J gave up 7 bases, with 8 bases separating them. Germline V gene sequence: CDR1 MNHEY, CDR2 SVGAGI. This CDR3 is built from 12 residues. CDR3 sequence reads: CASSAIGGELFF. The CDR3 bases are TGTGCCAGCAGTGCTATTGGCGGGGAGCTGTTTTTT.

The genes are TRBV19 and TRBJ2-3; 12 bases match TRBD2. J was trimmed by 6 bases and V by 7 bases; bases with no gene match: 11. The V gene's germline CDR1 is LNHDA and CDR2 SQIVND (reference sequence). CDR3 length equals 16 residues. DNA for the CDR3: TGTGCCAGTAATCGACTAGCGGGAGCTCCGGGTGATACGCAGTATTTT. It yields the protein CASNRLAGAPGDTQYF.

This clone came up a few times. This chain uses TRBV5-1 with TRBJ2-7, with TRBD2 identical over 9 bases. V gave up 0 bases and J gave up 2 bases; unmatched junction bases: 3. This CDR3 comprises 15 residues. Germline CDR1 and CDR2: SGHRS and YFSETQ. This CDR3 reads CASSLGASGTYEQYF. The CDR3 DNA sequence: TGCGCCAGCAGCTTGGGGGCTAGCGGGACCTACGAGCAGTACTTC.